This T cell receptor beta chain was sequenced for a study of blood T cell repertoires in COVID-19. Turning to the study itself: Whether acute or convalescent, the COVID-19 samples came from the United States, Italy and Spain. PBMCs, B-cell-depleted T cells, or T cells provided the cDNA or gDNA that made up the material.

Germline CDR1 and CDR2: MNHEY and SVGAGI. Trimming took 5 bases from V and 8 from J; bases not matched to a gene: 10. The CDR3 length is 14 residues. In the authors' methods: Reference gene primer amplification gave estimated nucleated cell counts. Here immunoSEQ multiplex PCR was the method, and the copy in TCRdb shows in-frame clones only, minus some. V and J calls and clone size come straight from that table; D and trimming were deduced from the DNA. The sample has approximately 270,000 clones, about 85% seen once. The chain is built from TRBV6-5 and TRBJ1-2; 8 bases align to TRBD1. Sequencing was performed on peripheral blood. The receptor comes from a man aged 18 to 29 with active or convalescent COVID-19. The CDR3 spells CASSPRQGRSGYTF. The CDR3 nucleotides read TGTGCCAGCAGTCCCAGACAGGGGAGGAGCGGCTACACCTTC.